This TCR beta chain was obtained from a study of blood T cell repertoires in COVID-19. V was trimmed by 3 bases and J by 5 bases, leaving 10 bases between them. CDR3 length: 13 amino acids. In germline, CDR1 is SQVTM, CDR2 ANQGSEA. Clones were sequenced by immunoSEQ multiplex PCR, and TCRdb holds only the in-frame ones, with some missing. The table shows roughly 250,000 clones, with around four fifths occurring only once. The genes are TRBV29-1 and TRBJ1-4; D is unresolved. The sequence was collected from a woman in her sixties or seventies with active or convalescent COVID-19. Sequenced material: peripheral blood. CDR3 amino acids: CSVESGPNEKLFF. CDR3 DNA sequence: TGCAGCGTTGAGTCAGGTCCAAATGAAAAACTGTTTTTT.